The 8 T cell receptor beta chains given below trace back to one sample, sequenced in a study of regulatory T cells in long-lasting Graves disease. Arm-PCR of CDR3 regions with iRepertoire HTBI primers generated TCR beta libraries. TCRdb reprocessed the multiplex PCR reads via MiXCR and lists one record per CDR3 protein. The sample includes approximately 250,000 distinct CDR3 sequences, approximately 16% seen only once; the top ten take approximately 20%. Time point here: newly diagnosed GD, antithyroid drugs for less than 3 months. Preparation of the TCR library used RNA extracted from PBMCs. This specimen was peripheral blood mononuclear cells (PBMCs), taken at new diagnosis, from a patient treated with antithyroid drugs. These receptors were taken from a female donor with Graves disease.

This clonotype came up many times. The chain joins TRBV15 to TRBJ1-2; D not resolved. V was shortened by 0 bases and J by 2 bases, with 7 bases between the two germline ends. This CDR3 region has 14 residues. CDR1 is LNHNV and CDR2 is YYDKDF in the germline V gene (reference sequence). CDR3 coding DNA: TGTGCCACCAGCAGAGATCCGGGGAACTATGGCTACACCTTC. The encoded protein is CATSRDPGNYGYTF.

This clonotype was counted ten times or more. The rearrangement uses TRBV11-2 and TRBJ2-1, with D possibly called TRBD1 or TRBD2 (6 bases each). The ends were cut back, 5 bases at V and 8 bases at J, with 19 bases in the middle. Germline V lookup: CDR1 SGHAT, CDR2 FQNNGV. The CDR3 runs 15 residues. The CDR3 nucleotides read TGTGCCAGCAGCGGGGGCGGGATCCGTGGGCATGAGCAGTTCTTC. Amino acids: CASSGGGIRGHEQFF.

This clonotype was observed many times. The V call is TRBV7-9, the J call TRBJ2-2; the match to TRBD1 covers 10 bases. CDR3 length: 16 amino acids. In germline, CDR1 is SEHNR, CDR2 FQNEAQ (reference sequence). The ends lost 5 bases at V and 5 bases at J; junction bases unmatched: 8. The CDR3 DNA reads TGTGCCAGCAGCCCGACAGGGGGCCAGGGAACCGGGGAGCTGTTTTTT. Amino acid sequence: CASSPTGGQGTGELFF.

This clonotype was recorded at least ten times. The rearrangement links TRBV29-1 to TRBJ2-1; weak D call: TRBD2 (5 bases). Trimming left V 5 bases short and J 7 bases short, with 15 bases between. Germline CDR1 and CDR2: SQVTM and ANQGSEA. The CDR3 is 13 residues long. In DNA, the CDR3 is TGCAGCGTTCCGTCGGGGTCTTGGAATGAGCAGTTCTTC. This gives the protein CSVPSGSWNEQFF.

There are many counts of this clonotype. This chain links TRBV7-2 with TRBJ1-2; D unresolved. The CDR3 contains 14 residues. CDR1 and CDR2 from the germline V gene are SGHTA and FQGNSA. The V end lost 5 bases, the J end lost 9 bases, and 19 bases lay between the germline ends. The CDR3 region is CASSASRVANSYTF. The DNA for the CDR3 is TGTGCCAGCAGCGCTTCTAGGGTAGCGAACAGCTACACCTTC.

This clonotype occurred many times. The chain links TRBV11-3 to TRBJ2-3, with D maybe TRBD2 (6 bases). CDR1 and CDR2 from the germline V gene are SGHNT and YENEEA. This CDR3 contains 15 residues. Trimming took off 1 base at V and 0 bases at J, with 8 bases between the two ends. The CDR3 DNA is TGTGCCAGCAGCTTAGTGGGGACTAGCACAGATACGCAGTATTTT. Translation: CASSLVGTSTDTQYF.

Notes on this clonotype: A read error may be the cause here, since a much bigger clone is one base away. The chain combines TRBV9 with TRBJ1-3, with no clear D. CDR1 SGDLS and CDR2 YYNGEE come from the germline V gene. V lost 0 bases and J 0 bases, leaving 10 bases between the germline ends. CDR3 length: 16 residues. In DNA, the CDR3 is TGTGCCAGCAGCGTAGAAGTAGGGAGCTCTGGAAACACCATATATTTT. It encodes CASSVEVGSSGNTIYF.

The chain has TRBV7-2 and TRBJ1-2, with 7 bases fitting TRBD1. The CDR3 covers 16 residues. V shed 5 bases, J shed 7 bases, and the junction held 16 bases outside the gene matches. CDR1 is SGHTA and CDR2 is FQGNSA in the germline V gene. The chain's CDR3 is CASSPGPDRPSAGYTF. The CDR3 DNA reads TGTGCCAGCAGCCCCGGCCCGGACAGGCCGTCTGCTGGCTACACCTTC.